This TCR beta chain was observed in a study of blood T cell repertoires in COVID-19. As processed by the authors: From reference gene primer amplification, estimates of nucleated cell counts were derived. Sequencing was performed with immunoSEQ multiplex PCR; in TCRdb, only in-frame clones are kept and a portion is missing. That table is the source of V, J and clone size, and D and trimming were worked out from the DNA. Of 300,000 to 350,000 clones listed, around 90% are singletons. Recruitment covered under 25 US areas and drew participants whose ages spanned about 18 to 89 years. V shed 0 bases and J shed 3 bases, with 17 bases lying between them. Germline V gene lookup returns CDR1 LGHNT and CDR2 FRNRAP. This CDR3 comprises 17 residues.

The chain employs TRBV12-5 and TRBJ1-2; tentative D call: TRBD1 (5 bases). The sample was PBMCs or T cells enriched from blood (not recorded which). The receptor was isolated from a young woman with acute COVID-19. The CDR3 bases are TGTGCTAGTGGTTTGGTATACGTTGGCAGGGAAGACTATGGCTACACCTTC. Protein sequence: CASGLVYVGREDYGYTF.